A single sample gave rise to the 25 T cell receptor beta chains below, sequenced in a study of T cell clonality in common variable immunodeficiency. Profiling relied on immunoSEQ multiplex PCR, and the TCRdb table lists in-frame clones only, not all of them. The data show 40,000 to 45,000 clones, with none appearing a single time. Sequenced input: peripheral blood mononuclear cells. These receptors came from a person aged 18 to 75 in good health.

This clone was recorded many times. Incomplete CDR3 DNA: TGTGCCAGCAGCGCCAGCGGGAGGGCCACCGGGGAG. It is translated as CASSASGRATGE. The full-length CDR3 reads as CASSASGRATGELFF. The gene calls are TRBV11-2 and TRBJ2-2; TRBD2 matches at 10 bases. The sequenced fragment ends 3 residues before the CDR3 boundary, so the rest is inferred from the germline J gene. CDR1 and CDR2 (germline): SGHAT, FQNNGV. The junction had 4 bases not matched to a gene; V was cut back by 5 bases and J by 4 bases. The CDR3 is 15 residues long.

About this clone: The read gets to within 3 residues of the CDR3 end, and the germline J gene fills in the rest. This chain links TRBV20-1 with TRBJ2-7; 7 nucleotides agree with TRBD1. V lost 6 bases to trimming and J lost 4 bases; unmatched junction nucleotides: 15. This CDR3 has 15 amino acids. Per germline, CDR1 DFQATT and CDR2 SNEGSKA (reference sequence). The CDR3: CSASDSGTRGYEQYF. The sequenced part of the CDR3 DNA is TGCAGTGCGTCAGATTCCGGGACCAGGGGGTACGAG.

This clone was counted many times. The CDR3 bases that were read are TGTGCCAGCTCACCGGCACCGACAGGGGGCCGCTCTGGGGCCAACGTC. Protein: CASSPAPTGGRSGANV. The entire CDR3 reads CASSPAPTGGRSGANVLTF. This chain links TRBV18 with TRBJ2-6, with 10 bases lining up with TRBD1. The read ends 3 residues before the CDR3 terminus; that terminus is restored from the germline J gene. Germline-derived CDR1 and CDR2 are KGHSH and LQKENI. The CDR3 sequence is 19 residues long. V was pared by 3 bases and J by 0 bases, with 8 bases of the junction left unmatched.

This clone came up a few times. The read finishes 3 residues shy of the CDR3 end, and the germline J gene is used to complete it. V gene TRBV6-2 or TRBV6-3 combines with J gene TRBJ2-3, with 12 nucleotides matching TRBD2. This CDR3 region has 14 residues. Looked up from germline, CDR1 is MNHEY and CDR2 is SVGEGT. The CDR3 bases that were read are TGTGCCAGCAGTTACTATCCTAGCGGGGGGGCG. It encodes CASSYYPSGGA. The entire CDR3 reads CASSYYPSGGAQYF.

This clone occurred many times. The read gets to within 3 residues of the CDR3 end, and the germline J gene fills in the rest. The rearrangement uses TRBV9 and TRBJ1-1; a weak D match, TRBD1 (6 bases). Germline assignment: CDR1 SGDLS and CDR2 YYNGEE. Trimming stripped 2 bases from V and 4 bases from J, with 15 bases between. This CDR3 is 15 amino acids long. The DNA read from the CDR3 is TGTGCCAGCAGCGTTCTAAGACAGGCTTCCACTGAA. Protein product: CASSVLRQASTE. The complete CDR3 reads CASSVLRQASTEAFF.

This clone appeared many times. Read coverage stops 3 residues before the CDR3 terminus; the germline J gene supplies the remainder. The chain is built from TRBV16 and TRBJ2-1; D perhaps matches TRBD2 (5 bases). Germline CDR1 KGHSY, CDR2 FQNENV. This CDR3 has 14 residues. Trimming cost V 5 bases and J 0 bases, with 8 bases left between them. CDR3 residues: CASSLSGSYNEQFF. Partial CDR3 DNA: TGTGCCAGCAGCTTGAGCGGCTCCTACAATGAG.

This clone came up many times. Coverage ceases 3 residues before the CDR3 finishes, and the germline J gene fills in the end. This sequence joins TRBV9 and TRBJ2-7, with D possibly matching TRBD2 (6 bases). The CDR3 totals 16 residues. Trimming shortened V by 4 bases and J by 2 bases, and 19 bases separated the two germline ends. The germline V gene encodes CDR1 SGDLS and CDR2 YYNGEE. Incomplete CDR3 DNA: TGTGCCAGCAGCTATCAACAGACTAGTTCCCCCTACGAG. The encoded protein is CASSYQQTSSPYE. In full, the CDR3 is CASSYQQTSSPYEQYF.

This clone was recorded at least ten times. The read comes to an end 3 residues before the CDR3 does, leaving the germline J gene to fill in the end. V usage is TRBV18 and J usage is TRBJ1-5; the D gene is possibly TRBD1 (5 bases). The CDR3 loop spans 15 amino acids. V was pared by 1 base and J by 0 bases, with 7 bases between. From germline, CDR1 is KGHSH and CDR2 LQKENI. The CDR3 here is CASSPQGPSNQPQHF. The covered CDR3 bases are TGTGCCAGCTCACCACAGGGGCCTAGCAATCAGCCC.

The sample holds many counts of this clone. The read ends 3 residues shy of where the CDR3 ends; the end is completed using the germline J gene. V is TRBV20-1 and J is TRBJ2-7; 9 nucleotides line up with TRBD1. The CDR3 length is 14 residues. The trim removed 4 bases at V and 3 bases at J, leaving 7 bases unmatched. From germline, CDR1 is DFQATT and CDR2 SNEGSKA (reference sequence). Incomplete CDR3 DNA: TGCAGTGCTAATTTAGGGACAGGGATCTACGAG. This codes for CSANLGTGIYE. The full CDR3 sequence reads CSANLGTGIYEQYF.

This clone showed up many times. The CDR3 is cut off 3 residues early in the read; its end comes from the germline J gene. The chain recombines TRBV5-4 with TRBJ2-7; 8 bases line up with TRBD1. This CDR3 is 14 amino acids long. CDR1 is SGHNT, CDR2 YYREEE, per germline (reference sequence). V was pared by 4 bases and J by 1 base, with 4 bases of the junction left unmatched. CDR3 DNA, as far as it was read: TGTGCCAGCAGCCTCCGGGACAGGTCCTACGAG. It translates to CASSLRDRSYE. The CDR3 as a whole reads CASSLRDRSYEQYF.

Remarks on this clone: Read sequence stops 3 residues before the CDR3 end, and the germline J gene provides the missing end. This chain joins TRBV5-1 and TRBJ2-5; unclear D gene. CDR3 length equals 14 residues. Germline values: CDR1 SGHRS, CDR2 YFSETQ. V was trimmed by 0 bases and J by 2 bases, leaving 8 bases between them. The CDR3: CASSLGGRQETQYF. The sequenced CDR3 bases are TGCGCCAGCAGCTTGGGTGGCCGTCAAGAGACC.

This clone appeared many times. The CDR3 end falls 3 residues outside the read, so it is completed with the germline J gene. V gene TRBV19 combines with J gene TRBJ1-1; the match to TRBD1 covers 10 bases. The CDR3 is 13 amino acids. V shed 3 bases and J 5 bases; nucleotides not matched to a gene: 0. CDR1 LNHDA and CDR2 SQIVND come from the germline V gene (reference sequence). The CDR3 sequence is CASSMDRGTEAFF. The CDR3 bases that were read are TGTGCCAGTAGTATGGACAGGGGGACTGAA.

This clone showed up many times. The read halts 3 residues ahead of the CDR3 end, with the missing end drawn from the germline J gene. The rearrangement uses TRBV5-4 and TRBJ2-3; 7 bases align to TRBD1. There are 14 residues in the CDR3. The germline V gene encodes CDR1 SGHNT and CDR2 YYREEE (reference sequence). J was trimmed by 0 bases and V by 4 bases; bases with no gene match: 2. The CDR3 sequence is CASSPGQSTDTQYF. CDR3 DNA (partial): TGTGCCAGCAGCCCGGGACAGAGCACAGATACG.

This clone came up a few times. Read coverage stops 3 residues before the CDR3 terminus; the germline J gene supplies the remainder. V is TRBV4-2 and J is TRBJ2-5; 8 bases match TRBD2. The CDR3 covers 15 residues. From germline, CDR1 is LGHNA and CDR2 YNFKEQ. The trim removed 3 bases at V and 4 bases at J, leaving 7 bases unmatched. CDR3 DNA (partial): TGTGCCAGCAGCCAGGCCACCGGGACTAGAGAGACC. This encodes CASSQATGTRET. The full CDR3 protein reads CASSQATGTRETQYF.

This clone was seen repeatedly, ten times or more. The sequenced fragment ends 3 residues before the CDR3 boundary, so the rest is inferred from the germline J gene. The rearrangement joins TRBV5-4 to TRBJ2-5, with unresolved D. Germline CDR1 and CDR2: SGHNT and YYREEE (reference sequence). CDR3 length equals 12 residues. V was shortened by 0 bases and J by 5 bases, with 5 bases between the two germline ends. The CDR3 protein is CASSLARETQYF. The sequenced CDR3 bases are TGTGCCAGCAGCTTGGCTAGGGAGACC.

This clone was recorded many times. The observed sequence ends 3 residues before the CDR3 terminus, with the missing tail filled in from the germline J gene. The J gene is TRBJ1-2, the V gene TRBV15, with 9 bases that match TRBD1. The CDR3 totals 15 residues. Germline CDR1 reads LNHNV; CDR2 reads YYDKDF (reference sequence). Germline trimming cut 3 bases from V and 5 bases from J; bases unmatched to any gene: 7. CDR3 DNA, as far as it was read: TGTGCCACCAGCAGGGGGACAGGGCCGCAGTATGGC. Its translation: CATSRGTGPQYG. The entire CDR3 reads CATSRGTGPQYGYTF.

This clone showed up just a few times. The read ends 3 residues before the CDR3 terminus; that terminus is restored from the germline J gene. The chain combines TRBV5-8 with TRBJ2-7; D call uncertain. V lost 0 bases and J 0 bases, leaving 7 bases between the germline ends. CDR3 length: 14 amino acids. Germline V lookup: CDR1 SGHTS, CDR2 YDEGEE. The CDR3 reads CASSLGQYSYEQYF. The DNA read from the CDR3 is TGTGCCAGCAGCTTGGGTCAGTACTCCTACGAG. Combining the CDR3 with reference TRBV5-8 and TRBJ2-7 gives the whole variable domain EAGVTQSPTHLIKTRGQQATLRCSPISGHTSVYWYQQALGLGLQFLLWYDEGEERNRGNFPPRFSGRQFPNYSSELNVNALELEDSALYLCASSLGQYSYEQYFGPGTRLTVT.

This clone was observed at least ten times. The read halts 3 residues ahead of the CDR3 end, with the missing end drawn from the germline J gene. This sequence joins TRBV7-9 and TRBJ1-6, with a weak D call TRBD1 (6 bases). V was pared by 2 bases and J by 6 bases, with 11 bases between. This CDR3 region has 15 residues. Germline V gene sequence: CDR1 SEHNR, CDR2 FQNEAQ (reference sequence). CDR3 region: CASSLKTGPNSPLHF. CDR3 bases read: TGTGCCAGCAGCTTAAAGACAGGACCTAATTCACCC.

This clone was recorded many times. The read is 3 residues too short to cover the CDR3 end, so that end is filled in from the germline J gene. The chain uses TRBV5-5 and TRBJ2-1, with a weak D call TRBD1 (6 bases). V lost 0 bases, J lost 3 bases, and 10 bases lay in between. The V gene's germline CDR1 is SGHKS and CDR2 YYEKEE (reference sequence). The CDR3 consists of 15 residues. The sequenced CDR3 bases are TGTGCCAGCAGCTTGGTCCAGGGGCGCTACAATGAG. Translated, it gives CASSLVQGRYNE. The CDR3 reads in full as CASSLVQGRYNEQFF.

In this sample, this clone turned up many times. The read terminates 3 residues ahead of where the CDR3 ends, so the germline J gene completes it. This chain links TRBV7-9 with TRBJ1-2, with D perhaps TRBD1 (5 bases). The CDR3 sequence is 15 residues long. V was cut by 2 bases and J by 4 bases, with 14 bases left in between. The germline V gene has CDR1 SEHNR and CDR2 FQNEAQ (reference sequence). The sequenced part of the CDR3 DNA is TGTGCCAGCAGCTTATCTTCCAGGGTTCTCTATGGC. Translation: CASSLSSRVLYG. The entire CDR3 is CASSLSSRVLYGYTF.

This clone was detected many times. The read terminates 3 residues ahead of where the CDR3 ends, so the germline J gene completes it. The chain uses TRBV30 and TRBJ1-3; D is possibly TRBD1 (6 bases). This CDR3 is 15 amino acids long. Germline V gives CDR1 GTSNPN, CDR2 SVGIG (reference sequence). V was shortened by 5 bases and J by 2 bases, with 16 bases between the two germline ends. CDR3 amino acids: CAWGVQGMAGNTIYF. CDR3 bases read: TGTGCCTGGGGAGTACAGGGAATGGCTGGAAACACC.

This clone was detected many times. The CDR3 is cut off 3 residues early in the read; its end comes from the germline J gene. The chain uses TRBV7-8 and TRBJ2-3; a possible D gene is TRBD1 (5 bases). The CDR3 is made up of 13 amino acids. The germline CDR1 and CDR2 sequences are SGHVS and FQNEAQ. The V end was cut by 0 bases, the J end by 5 bases, with 6 bases between. The CDR3 here is CASSLAQGDTQYF. The CDR3 bases that were read are TGTGCCAGCAGCTTAGCCCAGGGAGATACG.

This clone was seen ten or more times. The CDR3 goes on 3 residues after the read ends, and that part is filled in from the germline J gene. The rearrangement links TRBV6-2 or TRBV6-3 to TRBJ2-1, with 12 bases matching TRBD2. Trimming removed 2 bases from V and 7 bases from J; junction bases left unmatched: 9. CDR3 size: 17 residues. Germline CDR1 MNHEY, CDR2 SVGEGT. The DNA read from the CDR3 is TGTGCCAGCAGTTACCCCATGACTAGCGGGGGTCCAAATGAG. This gives the protein CASSYPMTSGGPNE. The whole CDR3 is CASSYPMTSGGPNEQFF.

In regard to this clone: The missing CDR3 end, 3 residues past where the read stops, is filled in from the germline J gene. This chain links TRBV11-2 with TRBJ1-4; D is unclear. CDR1 and CDR2 from the germline V gene are SGHAT and FQNNGV. V was pared by 2 bases and J by 7 bases, with 14 bases between. The CDR3 has 15 amino acids. The CDR3 DNA, read in part, is TGTGCCAGCAGCTTAAGGGCCCCGAAGGGTGAAAAA. Translated: CASSLRAPKGEK. Given in full, the CDR3 is CASSLRAPKGEKLFF.

This clone showed up just a few times. The read falls 3 residues short of the CDR3 end, and the missing part is taken from the germline J gene. The gene calls are TRBV20-1 and TRBJ1-5; D perhaps matches TRBD1 (5 bases). Germline V CDR1 and CDR2: DFQATT, SNEGSKA (reference sequence). CDR3 size: 14 residues. The V gene lost 3 bases and the J gene lost 7 bases, with 16 bases spanning the gap. The sequenced CDR3 bases are TGCAGTGCTAGTGTTACGGGGGGTTCCCAGCCC. Translating gives CSASVTGGSQP. In full, the CDR3 reads CSASVTGGSQPQHF.